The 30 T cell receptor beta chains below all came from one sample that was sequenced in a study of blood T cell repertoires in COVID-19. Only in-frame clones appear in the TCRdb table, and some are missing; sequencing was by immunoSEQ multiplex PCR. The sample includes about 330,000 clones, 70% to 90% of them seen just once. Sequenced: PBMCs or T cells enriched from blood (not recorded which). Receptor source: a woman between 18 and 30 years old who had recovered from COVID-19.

The CDR3 loop is CASSFIDTEAFF. The CDR3 nucleotides read TGTGCCAGCAGCTTCATAGACACTGAAGCTTTCTTT. The genes are TRBV3-1 (or the pseudogene TRBV3-2) and TRBJ1-1; D remains unclear. Per the germline V gene, CDR1 is LGHDT and CDR2 is YNNKEL (reference sequence). The length of the CDR3 is 12 residues. The V end lost 5 bases, the J end lost 3 bases, and 7 bases lay between the germline ends.

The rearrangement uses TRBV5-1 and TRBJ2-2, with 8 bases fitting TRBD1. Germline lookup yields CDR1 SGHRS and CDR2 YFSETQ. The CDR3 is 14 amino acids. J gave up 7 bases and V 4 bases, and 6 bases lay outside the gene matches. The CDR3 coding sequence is TGCGCCAGCAGCAGGGGACAGGCAGGCGGGGAGCTGTTTTTT. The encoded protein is CASSRGQAGGELFF.

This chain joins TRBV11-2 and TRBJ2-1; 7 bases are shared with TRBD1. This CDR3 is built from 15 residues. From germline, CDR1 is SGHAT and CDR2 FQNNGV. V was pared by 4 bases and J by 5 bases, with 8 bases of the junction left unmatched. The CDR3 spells CASSSGTALNNEQFF. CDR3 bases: TGTGCCAGCAGCTCCGGGACAGCCCTAAACAATGAGCAGTTCTTC. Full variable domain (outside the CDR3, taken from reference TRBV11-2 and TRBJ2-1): EAGVAQSPRYKIIEKRQSVAFWCNPISGHATLYWYQQILGQGPKLLIQFQNNGVVDDSQLPKDRFSAERLKGVDSTLKIQPAKLEDSAVYLCASSSGTALNNEQFFGPGTRLTVL.

CDR3 loop: CASSYSPGLGEQYF. In DNA, the CDR3 is TGTGCCAGCAGTTACTCGCCAGGGTTGGGTGAGCAGTACTTC. The chain recombines TRBV6-2 or TRBV6-3 with TRBJ2-7; maybe TRBD1 (5 bases). The CDR3 totals 14 residues. The V end was cut by 0 bases, the J end by 7 bases, with 13 bases between. Per germline, CDR1 MNHEY and CDR2 SVGEGT.

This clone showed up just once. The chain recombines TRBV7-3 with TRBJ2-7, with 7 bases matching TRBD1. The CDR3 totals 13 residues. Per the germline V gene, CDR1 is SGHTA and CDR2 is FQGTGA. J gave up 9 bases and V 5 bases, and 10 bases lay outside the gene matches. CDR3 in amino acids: CASSQTVGQVQYF. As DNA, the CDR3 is TGTGCCAGCAGCCAGACCGTAGGACAGGTGCAGTACTTC. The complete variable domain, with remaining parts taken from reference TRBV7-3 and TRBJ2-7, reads GAGVSQTPSNKVTEKGKYVELRCDPISGHTALYWYRQSLGQGPEFLIYFQGTGAADDSGLPNDRFFAVRPEGSVSTLKIQRTERGDSAVYLCASSQTVGQVQYFGPGTRLTVT.

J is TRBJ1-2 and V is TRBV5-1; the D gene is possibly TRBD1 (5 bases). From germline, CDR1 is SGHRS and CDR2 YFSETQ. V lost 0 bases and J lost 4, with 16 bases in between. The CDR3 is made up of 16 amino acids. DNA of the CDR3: TGCGCCAGCAGCTTGGGTTCGGCAGGGATTCGCTATGGCTACACCTTC. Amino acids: CASSLGSAGIRYGYTF.

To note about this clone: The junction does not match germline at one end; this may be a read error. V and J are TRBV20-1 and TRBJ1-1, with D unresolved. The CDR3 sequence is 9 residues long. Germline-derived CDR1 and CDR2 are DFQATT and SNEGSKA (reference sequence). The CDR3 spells CSARTARDF. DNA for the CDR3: TGCAGTGCTAGAACAGCCCGAGACTTT.

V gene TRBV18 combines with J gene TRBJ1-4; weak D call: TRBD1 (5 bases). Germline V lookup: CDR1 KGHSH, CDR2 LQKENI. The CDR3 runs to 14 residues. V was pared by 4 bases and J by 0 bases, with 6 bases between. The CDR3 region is CASSRGSTNEKLFF. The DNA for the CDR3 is TGTGCCAGCTCACGGGGCTCAACTAATGAAAAACTGTTTTTT.

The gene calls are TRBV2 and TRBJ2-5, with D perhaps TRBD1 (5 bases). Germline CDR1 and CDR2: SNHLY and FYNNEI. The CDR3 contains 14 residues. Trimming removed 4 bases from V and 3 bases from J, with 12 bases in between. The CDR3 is CASSVGAAEETQYF. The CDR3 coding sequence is TGTGCCAGCAGTGTTGGGGCTGCGGAAGAGACCCAGTACTTC.

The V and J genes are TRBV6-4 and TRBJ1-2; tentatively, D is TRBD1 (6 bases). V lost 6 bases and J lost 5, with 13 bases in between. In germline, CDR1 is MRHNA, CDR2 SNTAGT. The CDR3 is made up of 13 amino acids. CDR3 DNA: TGTGCCAGCAGCCCGACAGGTCAATATGGCTACACCTTC. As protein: CASSPTGQYGYTF.

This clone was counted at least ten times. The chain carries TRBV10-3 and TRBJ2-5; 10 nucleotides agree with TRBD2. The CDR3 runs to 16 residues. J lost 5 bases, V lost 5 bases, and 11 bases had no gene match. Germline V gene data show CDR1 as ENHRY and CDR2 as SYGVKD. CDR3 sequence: CAISSTPSGGRETQYF. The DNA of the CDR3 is TGTGCCATCAGTTCCACTCCTAGCGGGGGCCGGGAGACCCAGTACTTC.

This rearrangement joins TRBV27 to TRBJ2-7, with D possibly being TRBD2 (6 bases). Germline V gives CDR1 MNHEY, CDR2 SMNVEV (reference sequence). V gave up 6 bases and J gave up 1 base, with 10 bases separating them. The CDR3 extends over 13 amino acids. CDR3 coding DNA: TGTGCCAGCAGCTTGGCGGGGTCCTACGAGCAGTACTTC. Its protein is CASSLAGSYEQYF.

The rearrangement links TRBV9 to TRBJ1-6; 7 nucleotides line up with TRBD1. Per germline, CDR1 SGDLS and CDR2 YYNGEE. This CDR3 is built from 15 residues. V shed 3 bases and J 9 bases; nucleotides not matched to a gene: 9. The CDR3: CASSATTGSGSPLHF. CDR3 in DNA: TGTGCCAGCAGCGCGACGACAGGGAGCGGTTCACCCCTCCACTTT.

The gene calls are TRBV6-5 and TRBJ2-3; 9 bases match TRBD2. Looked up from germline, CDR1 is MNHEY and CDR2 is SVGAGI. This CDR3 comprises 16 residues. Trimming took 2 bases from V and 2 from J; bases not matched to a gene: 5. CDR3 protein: CASSYQAGGSTDTQYF. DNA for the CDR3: TGTGCCAGCAGTTACCAAGCGGGAGGCTCCACAGATACGCAGTATTTT.

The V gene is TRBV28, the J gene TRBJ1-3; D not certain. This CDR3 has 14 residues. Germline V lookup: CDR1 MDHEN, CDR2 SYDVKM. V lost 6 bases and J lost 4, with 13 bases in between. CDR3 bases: TGTGCCAGCAGCCCAGCGCCAATCGGAAACACCATATATTTT. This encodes CASSPAPIGNTIYF.

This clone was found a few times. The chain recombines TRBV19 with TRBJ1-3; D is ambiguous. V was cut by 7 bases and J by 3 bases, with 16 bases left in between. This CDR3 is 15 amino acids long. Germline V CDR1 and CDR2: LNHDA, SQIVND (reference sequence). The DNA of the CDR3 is TGTGCCAGTACGAGCGGACTAAGAATTGGAAACACCATATATTTT. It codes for CASTSGLRIGNTIYF. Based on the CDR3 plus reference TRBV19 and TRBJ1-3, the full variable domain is DGGITQSPKYLFRKEGQNVTLSCEQNLNHDAMYWYRQDPGQGLRLIYYSQIVNDFQKGDIAEGYSVSREKKESFPLTVTSAQKNPTAFYLCASTSGLRIGNTIYFGEGSWLTVV.

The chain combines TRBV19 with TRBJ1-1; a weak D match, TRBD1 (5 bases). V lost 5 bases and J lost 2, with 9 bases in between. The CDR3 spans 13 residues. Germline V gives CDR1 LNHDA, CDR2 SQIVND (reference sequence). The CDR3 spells CASSPRVNTEAFF. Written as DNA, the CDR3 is TGTGCCAGTAGTCCCAGGGTAAACACTGAAGCTTTCTTT.

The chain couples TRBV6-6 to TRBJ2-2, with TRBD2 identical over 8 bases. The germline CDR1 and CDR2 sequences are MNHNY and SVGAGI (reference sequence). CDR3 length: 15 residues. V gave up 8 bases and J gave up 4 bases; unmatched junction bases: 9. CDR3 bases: TGTGCCAGCTCCCCCGGGGGGGCCGGCACCGGGGAGCTGTTTTTT. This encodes CASSPGGAGTGELFF.

CDR3 DNA: TGTGCCAGCAGTTTGGAGAACACGAATGAGCAGTTCTTC. This encodes CASSLENTNEQFF. V gene TRBV28 combines with J gene TRBJ2-1; no firm D call. Per germline, CDR1 MDHEN and CDR2 SYDVKM. V gave up 3 bases and J gave up 7 bases, with 10 bases separating them. This CDR3 is 13 amino acids long. Using reference TRBV28 and TRBJ2-1 for the parts outside the CDR3, the full variable domain is DVKVTQSSRYLVKRTGEKVFLECVQDMDHENMFWYRQDPGLGLRLIYFSYDVKMKEKGDIPEGYSVSREKKERFSLILESASTNQTSMYLCASSLENTNEQFFGPGTRLTVL.

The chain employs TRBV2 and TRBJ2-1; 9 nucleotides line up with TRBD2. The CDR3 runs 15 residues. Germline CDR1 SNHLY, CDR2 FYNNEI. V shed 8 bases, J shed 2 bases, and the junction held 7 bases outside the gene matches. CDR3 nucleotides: TGTGCCAGCCTCTGGCGGGAGGGTACCTACAATGAGCAGTTCTTC. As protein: CASLWREGTYNEQFF.

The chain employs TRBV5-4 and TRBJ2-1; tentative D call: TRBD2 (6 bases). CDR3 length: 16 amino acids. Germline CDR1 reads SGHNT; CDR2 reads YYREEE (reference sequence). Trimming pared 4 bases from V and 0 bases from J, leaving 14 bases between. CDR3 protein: CASSVSGRSSYNEQFF. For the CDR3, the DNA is TGTGCCAGCAGCGTGAGCGGGCGTTCCTCCTACAATGAGCAGTTCTTC.

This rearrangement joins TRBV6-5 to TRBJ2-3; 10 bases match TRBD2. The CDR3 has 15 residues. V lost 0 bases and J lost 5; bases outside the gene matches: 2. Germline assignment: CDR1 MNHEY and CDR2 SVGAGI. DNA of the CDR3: TGTGCCAGCAGTTACTCTAGCGGGAGGCAAGATACGCAGTATTTT. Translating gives CASSYSSGRQDTQYF.

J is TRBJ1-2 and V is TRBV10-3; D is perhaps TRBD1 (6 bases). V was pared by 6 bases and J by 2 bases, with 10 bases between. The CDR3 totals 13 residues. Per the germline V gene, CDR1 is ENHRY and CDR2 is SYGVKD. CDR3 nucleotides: TGTGCCATCAGGAAGGACAGCAACTATGGCTACACCTTC. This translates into CAIRKDSNYGYTF.

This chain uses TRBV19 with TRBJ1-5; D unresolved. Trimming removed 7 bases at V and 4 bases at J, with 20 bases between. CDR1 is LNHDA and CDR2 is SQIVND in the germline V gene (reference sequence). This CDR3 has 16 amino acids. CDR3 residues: CASNSALSTKNQPQHF. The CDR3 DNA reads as TGTGCCAGTAATTCAGCACTTTCCACTAAAAATCAGCCCCAGCATTTT. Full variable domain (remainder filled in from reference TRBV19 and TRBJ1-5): DGGITQSPKYLFRKEGQNVTLSCEQNLNHDAMYWYRQDPGQGLRLIYYSQIVNDFQKGDIAEGYSVSREKKESFPLTVTSAQKNPTAFYLCASNSALSTKNQPQHFGDGTRLSIL.

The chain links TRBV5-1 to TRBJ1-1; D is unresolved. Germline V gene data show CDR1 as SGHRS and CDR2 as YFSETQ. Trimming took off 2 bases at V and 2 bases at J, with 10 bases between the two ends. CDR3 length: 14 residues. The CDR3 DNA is TGCGCCAGCAGCTTTACAGTAGATAACACTGAAGCTTTCTTT. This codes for CASSFTVDNTEAFF.

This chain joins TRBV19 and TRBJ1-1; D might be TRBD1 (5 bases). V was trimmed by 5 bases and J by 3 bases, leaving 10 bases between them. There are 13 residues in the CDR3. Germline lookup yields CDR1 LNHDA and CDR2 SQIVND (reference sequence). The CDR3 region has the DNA TGTGCCAGTAGTCCCAGACAGTACACTGAAGCTTTCTTT. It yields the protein CASSPRQYTEAFF.

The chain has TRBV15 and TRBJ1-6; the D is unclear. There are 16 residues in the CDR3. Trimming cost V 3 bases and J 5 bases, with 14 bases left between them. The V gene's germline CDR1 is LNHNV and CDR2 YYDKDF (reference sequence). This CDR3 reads CATSSVRTGDNSPLHF. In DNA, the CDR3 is TGTGCCACCAGCAGTGTCAGGACGGGAGATAATTCACCCCTCCACTTT.

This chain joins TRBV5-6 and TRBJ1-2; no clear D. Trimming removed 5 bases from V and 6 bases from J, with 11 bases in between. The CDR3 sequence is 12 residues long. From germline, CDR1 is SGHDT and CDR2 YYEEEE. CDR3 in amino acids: CASRASTDGYTF. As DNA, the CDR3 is TGTGCCAGCAGAGCTAGCACGGATGGCTACACCTTC.

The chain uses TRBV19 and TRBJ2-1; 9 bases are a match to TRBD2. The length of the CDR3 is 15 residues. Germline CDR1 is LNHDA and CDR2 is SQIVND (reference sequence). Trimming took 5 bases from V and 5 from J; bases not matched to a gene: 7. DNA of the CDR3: TGTGCCAGTAGTCCCAGGACTAGCGCCAACAATGAGCAGTTCTTC. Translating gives CASSPRTSANNEQFF.

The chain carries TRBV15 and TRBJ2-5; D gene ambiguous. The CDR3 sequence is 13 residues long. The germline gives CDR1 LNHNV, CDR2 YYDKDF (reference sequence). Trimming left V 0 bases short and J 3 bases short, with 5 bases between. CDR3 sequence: CATSREGEETQYF. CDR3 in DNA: TGTGCCACCAGCAGAGAGGGCGAAGAGACCCAGTACTTC.